This T cell receptor beta chain was sequenced for a study of Tregs in tolerant kidney transplant recipients. General study findings and limits: Few patients were studied, so findings need validation in larger groups. Biological reproducibility was not directly addressed, but technical replication error appeared minimal.

V lost 5 bases to trimming and J lost 8 bases, with 15 bases between them. This CDR3 is built from 12 residues. Germline CDR1 and CDR2: SQVTM and ANQGSEA. By its share, this clone is medium-sized. The target antigen is unknown. The repertoire was sequenced with immunoSEQ multiplex PCR; TCRdb's copy has only in-frame clones and lacks some. Counted here are around 50,000 clones, around 88% occurring once; the ten biggest clones make up about 5%. Unstimulated Tregs (CD4+CD25+CD127-) and CD4+CD25- non-Tregs were sorted from PBMCs. V usage is TRBV29-1 and J usage is TRBJ1-2, with no clear D. Input material: CD4+ T cells from blood. This TCR derives from a human donor in good health. The CDR3 coding sequence is TGCAGCGTTTCTCTGGCGGATCTCGGCTACACCTTC. Its protein is CSVSLADLGYTF.